These T cell receptor beta chains were read from a single sample in a study of OX40 agonist ivuxolimab in advanced cancers. Assay: immunoSEQ multiplex PCR; the TCRdb copy retains only in-frame clones and omits some. The table has about 56,000 clones, approximately 79% seen once. This material consisted of CD4+ or CD8+ T cells sorted from blood, taken in a trial of the OX40 agonist ivuxolimab. These receptors were obtained from an adult with an advanced solid tumor such as melanoma, head and neck, liver or kidney cancer. Each CDR3 is given with its conserved first and last residue. D genes are given only for firm matches. The size entry is marked missing in some rows and otherwise reads once, few, many or a size class.

CDR3 length	clone size	D gene	J gene	V gene	CDR3 DNA	CDR3 protein
15	NA	NA	TRBJ2-1	TRBV27	TGTGCCAGCAGTGCGGGACAGTTCCAGGCCAATGAGCAGTTCTTC	CASSAGQFQANEQFF
14	NA	NA	TRBJ2-2	TRBV25-1	TGTGCCAGCAGAAGACAGGCGAACACCGGGGAGCTGTTTTTT	CASRRQANTGELFF
13	NA	NA	TRBJ1-1	TRBV6-5	TGTGCCAGCAGTTATCAGGGGTCGACTGAAGCTTTCTTT	CASSYQGSTEAFF
13	NA	NA	TRBJ2-5	TRBV27	TGTGCCAGCAGAGGGAGCTCGGTAGAGACCCAGTACTTC	CASRGSSVETQYF
15	NA	TRBD2	TRBJ2-5	TRBV11-3	TGTGCCAGCAGCCCCCGGGGGGGCCCGCGAGAGACCCAGTACTTC	CASSPRGGPRETQYF
14	NA	NA	TRBJ2-2	TRBV30	TGTGCACACTCTAAACCGGCAGCTCTTGGGGAGCTGTTTTTT	CAHSKPAALGELFF
15	NA	TRBD1	TRBJ2-5	TRBV18	TGTGCCAGCCGAGCCGGGACAGGGGGGCAAGAGACCCAGTACTTC	CASRAGTGGQETQYF
15	NA	NA	TRBJ1-1	TRBV4-3	TGCGCCAGCAGCCAAGGTACGGGACAGAACACTGAAGCTTTCTTT	CASSQGTGQNTEAFF
15	NA	NA	TRBJ2-7	TRBV7-2	TGTGCCAGCAGCTTACCAGGGGGGGCCTCCTACGAGCAGTACTTC	CASSLPGGASYEQYF
16	NA	NA	TRBJ2-3	TRBV19	TGTGCCAGTAGCCCCTCCAACATAATTAGCACAGATACGCAGTATTTT	CASSPSNIISTDTQYF
13	NA	TRBD1	TRBJ1-4	TRBV28	TGTGCCACTACAGGGGTCCCCAATGAAAAACTGTTTTTT	CATTGVPNEKLFF
14	NA	NA	TRBJ1-2	TRBV2	TGTGCCAGCAGTGATTGGACAGAAGATTATGGCTACACCTTC	CASSDWTEDYGYTF
18	NA	TRBD2	TRBJ2-3	TRBV6-1	TGTGCCAGCAGTGAACTTAGGCTAGCGGGAGTAAGCACAGATACGCAGTATTTT	CASSELRLAGVSTDTQYF
17	NA	NA	TRBJ1-4	TRBV28	TGTGCCAGCAGTTTATACGGGAGGGGGACAACTAATGAAAAACTGTTTTTT	CASSLYGRGTTNEKLFF
13	NA	NA	TRBJ1-5	TRBV7-2	TGTGCCAGCAGCTTTGGGGGGGGTCAGCCCCAGCATTTT	CASSFGGGQPQHF
14	once	NA	TRBJ2-1	TRBV27	TGTGCCAGCAGTTTAGACAGTTCCTACAATGAGCAGTTCTTC	CASSLDSSYNEQFF